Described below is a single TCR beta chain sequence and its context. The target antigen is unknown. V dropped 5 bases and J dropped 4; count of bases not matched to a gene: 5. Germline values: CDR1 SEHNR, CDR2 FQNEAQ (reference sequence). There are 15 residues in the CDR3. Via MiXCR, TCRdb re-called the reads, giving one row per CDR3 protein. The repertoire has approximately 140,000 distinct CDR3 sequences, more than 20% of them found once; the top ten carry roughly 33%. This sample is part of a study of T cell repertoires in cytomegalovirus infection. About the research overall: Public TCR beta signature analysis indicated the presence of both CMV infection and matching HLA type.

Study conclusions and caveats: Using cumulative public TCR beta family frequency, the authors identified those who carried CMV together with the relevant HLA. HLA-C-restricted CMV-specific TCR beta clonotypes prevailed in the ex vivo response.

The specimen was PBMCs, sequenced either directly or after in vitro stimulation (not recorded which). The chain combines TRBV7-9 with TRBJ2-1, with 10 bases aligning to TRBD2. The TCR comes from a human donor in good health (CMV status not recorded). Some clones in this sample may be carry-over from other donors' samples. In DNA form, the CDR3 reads TGTGCCAGCAGCATAACTAGCGGGATTTACAATGAGCAGTTCTTC. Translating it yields CASSITSGIYNEQFF.